These T cell receptor beta chains were read from a single sample in a study of blood T cell repertoires in COVID-19. Generated by immunoSEQ multiplex PCR, the TCRdb table keeps only in-frame clones and is missing some. The sample has about 100,000 clones, roughly 80% seen once; the top ten hold about 4.8%. The sample taken for sequencing was peripheral blood. All receptors derive from a man between 60 and 75 years old with acute or convalescent COVID-19. The CDR3 runs from the conserved cysteine through the conserved F or W. D genes are given only for firm matches. Rows may omit the clone size; those that give it use once, few, many or a size class.

CDR3,DNA,D,J,size,V
CASSLEGQGFRSYNEQFF,TGCGCCAGCAGCTTGGAGGGACAGGGGTTTCGCTCCTACAATGAGCAGTTCTTC,TRBD1,TRBJ2-1,.,TRBV5-1
CASSQEGQGRGFF,TGCGCCAGCAGCCAAGAGGGGCAGGGCAGGGGGTTCTTC,.,TRBJ2-1,.,TRBV4-1
CASSPPGSYGYTF,TGTGCCAGCTCACCACCGGGCTCCTATGGCTACACCTTC,.,TRBJ1-2,.,TRBV18
CASSRQGVESPLHF,TGTGCCAGCAGTCGACAGGGAGTGGAGTCACCCCTCCACTTT,TRBD1,TRBJ1-6,.,TRBV2
CASKWTSGGDNEQFF,TGTGCCAGTAAATGGACTAGCGGGGGGGACAATGAGCAGTTCTTC,TRBD2,TRBJ2-1,.,TRBV19
CASRDRGLANEKLFF,TGTGCCAGCAGAGACAGGGGGCTAGCTAATGAAAAACTGTTTTTT,TRBD1,TRBJ1-4,.,TRBV2
CASSRVPGQGNEQFF,TGTGCCAGCAGTCGAGTCCCGGGACAGGGCAATGAGCAGTTCTTC,TRBD1,TRBJ2-1,.,TRBV2
CASSKVGISGGGPRGELFF,TGTGCCAGCAGCAAAGTAGGGATTAGCGGGGGAGGGCCACGGGGGGAGCTGTTTTTT,.,TRBJ2-2,few,TRBV21-1
CASSDYTGRSYNEQFF,TGTGCCAGCAGTGATTATACAGGGCGCTCCTACAATGAGCAGTTCTTC,.,TRBJ2-1,once,TRBV25-1
CATSREVGRGETQYF,TGTGCCACCAGCAGAGAGGTCGGCAGGGGGGAGACCCAGTACTTC,TRBD1,TRBJ2-5,.,TRBV15
CASSLGGGTDTQYF,TGTGCCAGCAGCTTAGGGGGCGGCACAGATACGCAGTATTTT,TRBD1,TRBJ2-3,.,TRBV6-5
CASSLKTSSGNTIYF,TGTGCCAGCAGTCTTAAAACATCCTCTGGAAACACCATATATTTT,.,TRBJ1-3,.,TRBV28
CASSFPTSGSYEQYF,TGTGCCAGCAGTTTCCCGACTAGCGGGAGCTACGAGCAGTACTTC,TRBD2,TRBJ2-7,.,TRBV6-2/TRBV6-3
CASSSPTGGNNYGYTF,TGTGCCAGCAGCTCTCCGACAGGGGGCAACAACTATGGCTACACCTTC,TRBD1,TRBJ1-2,.,TRBV7-9
CASIAGTSYEQYF,TGTGCCAGCATCGCGGGGACCTCCTACGAGCAGTACTTC,.,TRBJ2-7,.,TRBV2
CARSDRDKETEAFF,TGTGCCAGAAGCGACCGGGACAAGGAAACTGAAGCTTTCTTT,.,TRBJ1-1,.,TRBV5-3
CASTSQGGRVEQFF,TGTGCCAGCACCTCGCAAGGGGGACGTGTTGAGCAGTTCTTC,.,TRBJ2-1,.,TRBV11-2
CASSSGISGANVLTF,TGCGCCAGCAGCTCAGGAATATCTGGGGCCAACGTCCTGACTTTC,.,TRBJ2-6,.,TRBV5-1
CASSLVTGGMNTEAFF,TGTGCCAGCAGCTTAGTTACAGGGGGCATGAACACTGAAGCTTTCTTT,TRBD1,TRBJ1-1,.,TRBV7-9
CASSLEGNPNTEAFF,TGTGCCAGCAGCTTGGAGGGGAACCCGAACACTGAAGCTTTCTTT,.,TRBJ1-1,few,TRBV5-8
CASSLGAPGRGSPLHF,TGTGCCAGCAGCTTGGGGGCACCGGGTCGGGGTTCACCCCTCCACTTT,.,TRBJ1-6,few,TRBV5-6
CASSAGLAGETQYF,TGTGCCAGCAGCGCGGGACTAGCGGGAGAGACCCAGTACTTC,TRBD2,TRBJ2-5,.,TRBV9
CAWSVQLIYGYTF,TGTGCCTGGAGTGTCCAGTTGATCTATGGCTACACCTTC,.,TRBJ1-2,.,TRBV30
CAYKQGAPGSEQFF,TGTGCCTATAAACAGGGGGCCCCCGGGAGTGAGCAGTTCTTC,TRBD1,TRBJ2-1,.,TRBV30
CASSGSGRVNEQFF,TGTGCCAGTAGTGGCAGCGGGAGAGTGAATGAGCAGTTCTTC,TRBD2,TRBJ2-1,.,TRBV19
CASSSSDSRGAQGNKQYF,TGTGCCAGCAGCTCATCAGACTCCCGCGGGGCGCAGGGTAATAAGCAGTACTTC,.,TRBJ2-7,.,TRBV11-3
CASSQGTVQFF,TGTGCCAGCAGCCAAGGGACAGTGCAGTTCTTC,.,TRBJ2-1,once,TRBV3-1/TRBV3-2
CASSILSPRTGGNTIYF,TGCGCCAGCAGCATACTCTCGCCTCGGACAGGGGGAAACACCATATATTTT,TRBD1,TRBJ1-3,.,TRBV5-1
CASSPFGSGSNEQFF,TGTGCCAGCAGCCCTTTTGGTAGCGGGAGCAATGAGCAGTTCTTC,TRBD2,TRBJ2-1,.,TRBV11-3
CAWRGGAGNTEAFF,TGTGCCTGGAGGGGAGGGGCAGGGAACACTGAAGCTTTCTTT,.,TRBJ1-1,few,TRBV30
CASSDRGLAKNIQYF,TGTGCCAGCAGCGACAGGGGTTTAGCCAAAAACATTCAGTACTTC,TRBD1,TRBJ2-4,.,TRBV6-5
CASRERPLGANVLTF,TGTGCCAGCAGGGAGAGACCTCTCGGGGCCAACGTCCTGACTTTC,.,TRBJ2-6,.,TRBV6-5
CASSQVTGEAKNIQYF,TGTGCCAGCAGCCAAGTGACAGGAGAAGCCAAAAACATTCAGTACTTC,.,TRBJ2-4,.,TRBV4-2
CASSFDSGLGTGELFF,TGTGCCAGCAGCTTCGACTCCGGTTTAGGCACCGGGGAGCTGTTTTTT,.,TRBJ2-2,.,TRBV7-2
CASLLQGLVGADTQYF,TGTGCCAGCCTTCTTCAAGGACTAGTGGGGGCAGATACGCAGTATTTT,TRBD2,TRBJ2-3,.,TRBV7-2
CATSDATRPKEGKLFF,TGTGCCACCAGTGATGCCACAAGGCCCAAAGAGGGAAAACTGTTTTTT,.,TRBJ1-4,.,TRBV24-1
CASSLDGSRAGELFF,TGTGCCAGCAGCTTGGACGGGAGTAGGGCCGGGGAGCTGTTTTTT,.,TRBJ2-2,few,TRBV7-9
CASSPVGGGYSYNEQFF,TGTGCCAGCTCCCCGGTAGGGGGAGGGTATTCTTACAATGAGCAGTTCTTC,.,TRBJ2-1,.,TRBV18
CASRLSGTSSYNEQFF,TGTGCCAGCAGGTTATCCGGGACTAGCTCATACAATGAGCAGTTCTTC,TRBD2,TRBJ2-1,.,TRBV7-2
CASSPVRGNTEAFF,TGTGCCAGCTCACCGGTCAGGGGGAACACTGAAGCTTTCTTT,.,TRBJ1-1,.,TRBV18
CASSYRPFARQENGDTQYF,TGTGCCAGCAGCTATAGACCCTTTGCGCGACAGGAAAACGGAGATACGCAGTATTTT,.,TRBJ2-3,.,TRBV9